This T cell receptor (beta chain) was recorded in a study of CD8 T cells in ankylosing spondylitis. The germline CDR1 and CDR2 sequences are SGHRS and YFSETQ. V lost 0 bases to trimming and J lost 4 bases, with 13 bases between them. This CDR3 is built from 15 residues. Study-wide results and caveats: It appeared that ankylosing spondylitis blood was characterized by a TCR beta motif of under ten highly homologous variants.

The table lists this clonotype with many counts. As yet, its antigen is unknown. TCRdb called the 5' RACE reads again in MiXCR, with one record for every CDR3 protein. The sample lists around 150,000 distinct CDR3 sequences, 18% occurring once. The chain employs TRBV5-1 and TRBJ1-1; D might be TRBD1 (5 bases). This receptor was taken from a male donor with ankylosing spondylitis or in good health (not recorded which). Sequences were obtained from blood, either unsorted or a sorted T cell fraction (not recorded which). CDR3 nucleotides: TGCGCCAGCAGCTTGGCCGGGGCAGGAGGCACTGAAGCTTTCTTT. It specifies CASSLAGAGGTEAFF.